The clone carrying this T cell receptor beta chain has ten or more counts. What it binds is not known. The CDR3 extends over 13 amino acids. V shed 3 bases and J shed 4 bases, with 6 bases lying between them. Germline assignment: CDR1 KGHSH and CDR2 LQKENI. The data are from a study of identical twins. General observations from the study: Invariant MAIT and iNKT cells are populations that could partly confound zero-insertion analyses. In beta out-of-frame sequences, the excess sharing between twins was weaker. These conclusions were based on statistical analysis (cross-sectional, not following the same donors).

TCRdb re-called the 5' RACE reads through MiXCR, storing one row per CDR3 protein. The sample has around 680,000 distinct CDR3 sequences; more than 6.5% are singletons. Another study also made use of these data, one on yellow fever vaccine responses in identical twins.

The TCR was taken from a woman aged 18-29 years in good health. Sequenced sample: PBMCs. This chain links TRBV18 with TRBJ1-4; D uncertain. CDR3 sequence: CASSPGLNEKLFF. The CDR3 DNA reads as TGTGCCAGCTCACCTGGGCTTAATGAAAAACTGTTTTTT.